One and the same sample provided the 26 T cell receptor beta chains below, sequenced in a study of Ad26.COV2.S vaccination and SARS-CoV-2 variants (dated by TCRdb to the early 2020s). Library construction relied on the immunoSEQ multiplex PCR assay. What TCRdb holds here is the immuneACCESS table cut down to in-frame rearrangements. Part of the clones is not present; checked against another copy, under half of the missing clones reflect an unresolved V gene, and the others are unexplained. The sample includes 300,000 to 350,000 clones, with roughly 88% observed a single time. In total, the top ten clones hold 4.5% to 5.5% of the sample. The treatment or condition label corresponds to: some 20 received Ad26.COV2.S at low or high dose, single or two shots; roughly 5 received placebo; per-sample allocation not given. Repertoires of vaccine and placebo recipients were sequenced from samples collected on day 63 after the first injection.

Here the sequenced sample was peripheral blood, taken in a trial of Ad26.COV2.S vaccine versus placebo. The receptors stem from a person between 18 and 65 years old who received the Ad26.COV2.S COVID-19 vaccine or a placebo.

The V gene is TRBV7-9, the J gene TRBJ2-3; a weak D match, TRBD2 (5 bases). The CDR3 spans 14 residues. Germline values: CDR1 SEHNR, CDR2 FQNEAQ (reference sequence). Between the trimmed V and J ends, which lost 7 bases and 0 bases, there was a span of 11 bases. DNA for the CDR3: TGTGCCAGCAAGAGGGATTCTAGCACAGATACGCAGTATTTT. This gives the protein CASKRDSSTDTQYF.

The chain carries TRBV5-6 and TRBJ1-1; D unresolved. Trimming took 6 bases from V and 0 from J, leaving 15 bases between them. The V gene's germline CDR1 is SGHDT and CDR2 YYEEEE. The CDR3 runs 15 residues. CDR3 protein: CASNPTGYMNTEAFF. DNA of the CDR3: TGTGCCAGCAACCCTACGGGGTACATGAACACTGAAGCTTTCTTT.

V gene TRBV7-8 combines with J gene TRBJ2-3, with 14 bases lining up with TRBD2. After removal of 5 bases from V and 8 bases from J, the junction contained 15 bases not matched to a gene. CDR1 and CDR2 from the germline V gene are SGHVS and FQNEAQ. CDR3 length: 18 residues. For the CDR3, the DNA is TGTGCCAGCAGCCCTCCTGGGAGGACTAGCGGGGGGCCTGGTACGCAGTATTTT. It translates to CASSPPGRTSGGPGTQYF.

This clone was found a few times. The V and J genes are TRBV11-2 and TRBJ1-5; possibly TRBD1 for D (5 bases). Looked up from germline, CDR1 is SGHAT and CDR2 is FQNNGV. This CDR3 is 17 amino acids long. The V end was cut by 2 bases, the J end by 0 bases, with 14 bases between. The chain's CDR3 is CASSLSSGADSNQPQHF. The CDR3 coding sequence is TGTGCCAGCAGCTTATCTTCCGGGGCTGATAGCAATCAGCCCCAGCATTTT.

J is TRBJ2-7 and V is TRBV3-1 (or the pseudogene TRBV3-2); TRBD2 aligns across 16 bases. The junction had 4 bases not matched to a gene; V was cut back by 4 bases and J by 1 base. The CDR3 runs to 17 residues. The germline CDR1 and CDR2 sequences are LGHDT and YNNKEL (reference sequence). The CDR3 nucleotides are TGTGCCAGCAGCCTGGGACTAGCGGGAGGGAGGTCCTACGAGCAGTACGTC. Protein sequence: CASSLGLAGGRSYEQYV.

The V call is TRBV30, the J call TRBJ2-1; D call uncertain. Germline values: CDR1 GTSNPN, CDR2 SVGIG (reference sequence). The CDR3 is 15 amino acids. V gave up 0 bases and J gave up 10 bases, with 19 bases separating them. The CDR3 protein is CAWSVRKMRVKEQFF. In DNA form, the CDR3 reads TGTGCCTGGAGTGTACGAAAAATGAGAGTGAAGGAGCAGTTCTTC.

The chain couples TRBV6-5 to TRBJ1-5; D ambiguous. V lost 3 bases to trimming and J lost 0 bases, with 3 bases between them. The CDR3 totals 13 residues. Germline V CDR1 and CDR2: MNHEY, SVGAGI. CDR3 DNA: TGTGCCAGCAGTTATTATAGCAATCAGCCCCAGCATTTT. Protein sequence: CASSYYSNQPQHF.

The CDR3, as DNA: TGTGCCAGCAGTTTAAGTAAAGGAGTAAAAACAGATACGCAGTATTTT. Amino acids: CASSLSKGVKTDTQYF. This chain joins TRBV27 and TRBJ2-3; D gene ambiguous. Germline CDR1 reads MNHEY; CDR2 reads SMNVEV (reference sequence). The CDR3 totals 16 residues. Trimming left V 2 bases short and J 3 bases short, with 15 bases between.

Here the CDR3 DNA reads TGTGCCAGCACTGGTCAGGGACAGATGGGCCCAATAAACACTGAAGCTTTCTTT. This gives the protein CASTGQGQMGPINTEAFF. The V and J genes are TRBV28 and TRBJ1-1; TRBD1 matches 7 bases. This CDR3 has 18 residues. With V trimmed by 7 bases and J by 2 bases, 19 bases remained unmatched. CDR1 and CDR2 (germline): MDHEN, SYDVKM.

This chain links TRBV3-1 (or the pseudogene TRBV3-2) with TRBJ2-5, with 9 bases aligning to TRBD1. The CDR3 loop spans 19 amino acids. Germline loops: CDR1 LGHDT, CDR2 YNNKEL (reference sequence). V was pared by 2 bases and J by 4 bases, with 17 bases of the junction left unmatched. This CDR3 is CASSQTHLQTGGLIETQYF. The CDR3 DNA is TGTGCCAGCAGCCAAACCCACCTCCAGACAGGGGGGCTGATAGAGACCCAGTACTTC.

This clone was detected once. The chain uses TRBV5-4 and TRBJ2-5, with D possibly being TRBD1 (8 bases). This CDR3 spans 15 amino acids. Germline V gene sequence: CDR1 SGHNT, CDR2 YYREEE (reference sequence). Between the trimmed V and J ends, which lost 1 base and 5 bases, there was a span of 15 bases. CDR3 region: CASSLNRGRVETQYF. CDR3 nucleotide sequence: TGTGCCAGCAGCTTGAACAGGGGGAGGGTGGAGACCCAGTACTTC.

This clone was found a few times. This sequence joins TRBV7-9 and TRBJ1-1; the D is unclear. The CDR3 has 14 amino acids. V was pared by 0 bases and J by 10 bases, with 15 bases between. Germline CDR1 and CDR2: SEHNR and FQNEAQ (reference sequence). The CDR3 loop is CASSLAGLGNRAFF. DNA of the CDR3: TGTGCCAGCAGCTTAGCCGGATTAGGTAACCGAGCTTTCTTT. Full variable domain (rest looked up from reference TRBV7-9 and TRBJ1-1): DTGVSQNPRHKITKRGQNVTFRCDPISEHNRLYWYRQTLGQGPEFLTYFQNEAQLEKSRLLSDRFSAERPKGSFSTLEIQRTEQGDSAMYLCASSLAGLGNRAFFGQGTRLTVV.

The chain couples TRBV2 to TRBJ2-5, with 8 bases identical to TRBD2. Looked up from germline, CDR1 is SNHLY and CDR2 is FYNNEI. This CDR3 spans 17 amino acids. V lost 5 bases and J lost 4; bases outside the gene matches: 15. The CDR3 is CASSSTGGANLRETQYF. DNA for the CDR3: TGTGCCAGCAGTTCGACCGGGGGGGCCAACTTAAGAGAGACCCAGTACTTC.

The V call is TRBV30, the J call TRBJ1-5, with D unresolved. The V gene lost 0 bases and the J gene lost 0 bases, with 9 bases spanning the gap. The CDR3 runs 15 residues. The germline CDR1 and CDR2 sequences are GTSNPN and SVGIG (reference sequence). CDR3: CAWSVGDYSNQPQHF. CDR3 coding DNA: TGTGCCTGGAGTGTAGGCGATTATAGCAATCAGCCCCAGCATTTT.

CDR3 DNA: TGTGCCAGCAGAAACGTACAGAATGAGCAGTTCTTC. Translation: CASRNVQNEQFF. This rearrangement joins TRBV28 to TRBJ2-1; D is unclear. The CDR3 length is 12 residues. Trimming shortened V by 6 bases and J by 7 bases, and 10 bases separated the two germline ends. Germline lookup yields CDR1 MDHEN and CDR2 SYDVKM.

The chain is built from TRBV11-2 and TRBJ2-2; D might be TRBD2 (5 bases). CDR1 is SGHAT, CDR2 FQNNGV, per germline. CDR3 length: 13 amino acids. Trimming took off 5 bases at V and 1 base at J, with 5 bases between the two ends. CDR3 DNA sequence: TGTGCCAGCAGCGGACTGAACACCGGGGAGCTGTTTTTT. Its protein is CASSGLNTGELFF.

V is TRBV28 and J is TRBJ1-1; no firm D call. This CDR3 region has 13 residues. CDR1 is MDHEN, CDR2 SYDVKM, per germline. Trimming took off 6 bases at V and 1 base at J, with 9 bases between the two ends. CDR3 loop: CASSLLRNTEAFF. In DNA form, the CDR3 reads TGTGCCAGCAGCCTACTCCGGAACACTGAAGCTTTCTTT.

CDR3 loop: CASSRRGAKDTQYF. The CDR3 DNA sequence: TGTGCCAGCAGCCGCCGGGGGGCGAAGGATACGCAGTATTTT. The chain has TRBV6-5 and TRBJ2-3; D may be TRBD2 (7 bases). Germline CDR1 reads MNHEY; CDR2 reads SVGAGI. V was trimmed by 6 bases and J by 6 bases, leaving 16 bases between them. This CDR3 is 14 amino acids long.

The rearrangement uses TRBV19 and TRBJ2-1; no clear D. CDR1 is LNHDA and CDR2 is SQIVND in the germline V gene (reference sequence). The CDR3 runs to 13 residues. The germline V and J ends were trimmed by 3 bases and 8 bases, with 11 bases remaining between them. CDR3 in amino acids: CASSMGSLHEQFF. The CDR3 region has the DNA TGTGCCAGTAGTATGGGCTCTCTCCATGAGCAGTTCTTC.

This rearrangement joins TRBV9 to TRBJ1-4; D remains ambiguous. This CDR3 comprises 17 residues. Trimming removed 2 bases from V and 4 bases from J, with 18 bases in between. Germline loops: CDR1 SGDLS, CDR2 YYNGEE. The CDR3 reads CASSVGIRAGDNEKLFF. As DNA, the CDR3 is TGTGCCAGCAGCGTGGGTATTCGTGCAGGTGATAATGAAAAACTGTTTTTT.

The chain links TRBV10-3 to TRBJ2-3; no reliable D call. With 4 bases removed from V and 2 bases from J, the gap between germline ends came to 13 bases. Germline lookup yields CDR1 ENHRY and CDR2 SYGVKD. This CDR3 comprises 15 residues. The CDR3: CAISGYSVYTDTQYF. The CDR3 coding sequence is TGTGCCATCAGTGGTTACAGCGTATACACAGATACGCAGTATTTT.

The chain employs TRBV15 and TRBJ1-5, with TRBD1 matching over 9 bases. V trimming: 1 base; J trimming: 8 bases; junction bases outside the gene matches: 12. The CDR3 loop spans 17 amino acids. Germline V gives CDR1 LNHNV, CDR2 YYDKDF (reference sequence). CDR3 protein: CATSRGPGQGNAEPQHF. The CDR3, as DNA: TGTGCCACCAGCAGAGGCCCGGGACAGGGTAACGCCGAGCCCCAGCATTTT.

The chain joins TRBV4-3 to TRBJ2-3; D call uncertain. The CDR3 is 16 residues long. Germline CDR1 reads LGHNA; CDR2 reads YSLEER. Between the trimmed V and J ends, which lost 1 base and 3 bases, there was a span of 14 bases. The CDR3 protein is CASSQGVSPLTDTQYF. The CDR3 DNA follows: TGCGCCAGCAGCCAAGGAGTTTCCCCCTTGACAGATACGCAGTATTTT.

This clone was seen once. This rearrangement joins TRBV27 to TRBJ1-1; D gene unclear. Germline V gives CDR1 MNHEY, CDR2 SMNVEV (reference sequence). This CDR3 has 14 residues. V lost 4 bases and J lost 4, with 13 bases in between. The CDR3: CASSWAVGLTEAFF. The CDR3 DNA reads TGTGCCAGCAGTTGGGCGGTAGGGCTCACTGAAGCTTTCTTT.

This rearrangement joins TRBV7-3 to TRBJ1-1, with 8 bases that match TRBD1. The germline CDR1 and CDR2 sequences are SGHTA and FQGTGA. V lost 5 bases and J lost 1; bases outside the gene matches: 3. The CDR3 spans 14 residues. The CDR3 spells CASSHGTGNTEAFF. In DNA, the CDR3 is TGTGCCAGCAGCCACGGGACAGGGAACACTGAAGCTTTCTTT.

Only a few counts were recorded for this clone. The rearrangement links TRBV13 to TRBJ2-7, with TRBD2 identical over 14 bases. V shed 5 bases, J shed 7 bases, and the junction held 7 bases outside the gene matches. The CDR3 contains 15 residues. Germline V gene lookup returns CDR1 PRHDT and CDR2 FYEKMQ (reference sequence). In DNA, the CDR3 is TGTGCCAGCAGCACCGGGACTAGCGGGAGAGCGGAGCAGTACGTC. It yields the protein CASSTGTSGRAEQYV.